This TCR beta chain derives from a study of shared clonotypes between healthy human individuals. Study background: Three plates each covered CD4 naive and memory; CD8 naive two, CD8 memory one. Overall study findings and caveats: Among donors, sharing of clonotypes was expected to be affected by sequencing depth.

This clone was seen once. Its specificity is unknown. Naive CD8 isolation took CD45RO-negative cells positively selected for CCR7 and excluded terminally differentiated effector memory CD45RA+ cells. Donors were healthy HIV-negative adults without recently reported acute infections or vaccinations. CDR3 length: 15 amino acids. The germline gives CDR1 MNHEY, CDR2 SVGAGI. Trimming stripped 5 bases from V and 2 bases from J, with 12 bases between. Only in-frame clones appear in the TCRdb table, and some are missing; sequencing was by immunoSEQ multiplex PCR. The table lists millions of clones, about 95% of them singletons.

The sample comprised naive CD8+ T cells sorted from blood. This rearrangement joins TRBV6-5 to TRBJ2-2, with D unclear. The clonotype comes from a man aged 18-30 years in good health. CDR3 protein: CASSPWATNTGELFF. The CDR3 region has the DNA TGTGCCAGCAGTCCGTGGGCGACAAACACCGGGGAGCTGTTTTTT.